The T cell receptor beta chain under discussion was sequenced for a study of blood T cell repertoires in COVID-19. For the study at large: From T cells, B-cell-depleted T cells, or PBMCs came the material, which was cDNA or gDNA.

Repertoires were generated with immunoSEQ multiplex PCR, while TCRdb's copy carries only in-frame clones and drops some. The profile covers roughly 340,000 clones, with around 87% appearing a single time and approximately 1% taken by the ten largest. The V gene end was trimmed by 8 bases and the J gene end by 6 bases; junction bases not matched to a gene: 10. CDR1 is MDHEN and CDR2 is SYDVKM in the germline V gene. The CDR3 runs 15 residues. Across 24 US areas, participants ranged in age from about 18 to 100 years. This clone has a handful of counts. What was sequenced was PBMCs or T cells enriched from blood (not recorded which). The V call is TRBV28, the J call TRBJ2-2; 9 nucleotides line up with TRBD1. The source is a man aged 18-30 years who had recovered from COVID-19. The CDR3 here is CASSHRDRESGELFF. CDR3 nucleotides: TGTGCCAGCTCTCATCGGGACAGGGAGTCCGGGGAGCTGTTTTTT.